This TCR beta chain was sequenced for a study of cytomegalovirus exposure and HLA in healthy donors. At the level of the study: Genotyping of 430 or so donors showed that around 81% belonged to the Caucasian-associated ancestry cluster.

The CDR3 runs 12 residues. CDR1 and CDR2 (germline): SGHVS, FQNEAQ. Trimming took 6 bases from V and 11 from J, leaving 16 bases between them. With regard to this clone: What it binds is not known.

The study's findings and limits: Listed as cytomegalovirus-associated were 164 TCR beta chains.

It was with 60 Vbeta and 13 Jbeta primers that the PCR ran. Data came from immunoSEQ multiplex PCR; TCRdb stores just in-frame clones and leaves some out. The sample has around 130,000 clones, roughly 77% seen once. V is TRBV7-8 and J is TRBJ1-1; D ambiguous. Sequencing was done on a sample of PBMCs. The TCR was taken from a man aged 25 to 40 in good health and CMV-seronegative. CDR3 bases: TGTGCCAGCAGTCTAGAACGGGGAGGGGCTTTCTTT. It codes for CASSLERGGAFF.